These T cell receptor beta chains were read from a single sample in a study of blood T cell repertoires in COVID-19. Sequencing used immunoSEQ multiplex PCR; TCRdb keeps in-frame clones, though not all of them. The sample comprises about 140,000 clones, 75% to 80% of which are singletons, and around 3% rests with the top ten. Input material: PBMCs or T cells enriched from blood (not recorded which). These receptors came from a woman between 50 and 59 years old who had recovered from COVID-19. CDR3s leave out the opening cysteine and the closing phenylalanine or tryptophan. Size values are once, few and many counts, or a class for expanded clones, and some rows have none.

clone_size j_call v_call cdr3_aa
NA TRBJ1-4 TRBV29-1 SVVEGATNEKLF
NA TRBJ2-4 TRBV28 ASRKAGLKNIQY
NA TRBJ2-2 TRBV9 ASSGDPGGDTGELF
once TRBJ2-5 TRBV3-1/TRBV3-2 ASSQEAGRIETQY
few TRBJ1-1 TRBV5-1 ASSPNRNTEAF
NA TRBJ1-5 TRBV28 ASSPISREPQH
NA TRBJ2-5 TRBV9 ASSGGAPQETQY
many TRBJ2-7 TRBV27 ASLGTSYEQY
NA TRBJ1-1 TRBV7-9 ASSLAAMNTEAF
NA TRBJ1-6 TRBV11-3 ASSLEGAPGSPLH
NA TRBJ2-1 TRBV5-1 ASSLVSGGKLDEQF
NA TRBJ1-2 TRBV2 ASRDTGFYGYT
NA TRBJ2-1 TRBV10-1 ASSESSLAGYNEQF
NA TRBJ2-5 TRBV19 ASSTGGGETQY
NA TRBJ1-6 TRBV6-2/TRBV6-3 ASSSDREFYNSPLH
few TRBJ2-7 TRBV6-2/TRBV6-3 ASSSDRGLAKYEQY
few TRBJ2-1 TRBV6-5 ASSYGGQGNEQF
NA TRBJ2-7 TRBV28 ASTPPYSYEQY
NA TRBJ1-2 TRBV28 ASSFQGPYGYT
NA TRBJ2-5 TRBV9 ASSPMVGAGKETQY
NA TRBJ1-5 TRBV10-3 AISESWGGGNQPQH
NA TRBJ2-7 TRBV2 ASSQTSGRANEQY
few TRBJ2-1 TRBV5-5 ASSLAYRRGYDEQF
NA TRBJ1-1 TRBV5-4 ASSRGQGNTEAF
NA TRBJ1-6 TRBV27 ASSNRGPNYNSPLH
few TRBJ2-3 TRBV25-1 ASSELGALGTQY
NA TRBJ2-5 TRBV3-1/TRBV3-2 ASSHNSGGEAQY
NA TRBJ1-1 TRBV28 ASSPQKGVITEAF
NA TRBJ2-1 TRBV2 ASTEAYNEQF
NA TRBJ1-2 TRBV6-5 ASSHRDRANYGYT
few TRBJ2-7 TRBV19 ASSIQGEGYEQY
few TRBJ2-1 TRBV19 ASKPQGFSYNEQF
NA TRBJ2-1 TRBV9 ASSAPSGYNEQF
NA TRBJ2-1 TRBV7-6 ASSPRTGAAVGNEQF
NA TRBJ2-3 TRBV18 ASSPAQGLSTDTQY
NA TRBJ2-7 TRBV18 ASSPPDRDYEQY
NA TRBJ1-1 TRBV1 TSSQKIPPGQENTEAF
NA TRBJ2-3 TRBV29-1 SVRDRTDTQY
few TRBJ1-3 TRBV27 ASSPGYSGNTIY
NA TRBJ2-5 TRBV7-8 ASSSSRGREETQY
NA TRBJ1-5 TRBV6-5 ASSPGGHQPQH
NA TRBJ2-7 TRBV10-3 AISGDSRPYEQY
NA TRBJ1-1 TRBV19 ASSISGRQNTEAF
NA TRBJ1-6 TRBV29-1 SVAGARDSPLH
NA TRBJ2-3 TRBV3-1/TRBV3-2 ALKGGTTDTQY
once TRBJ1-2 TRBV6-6 ASSYSAEGYT
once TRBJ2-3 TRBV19 ASSMALAGGGTDTQY
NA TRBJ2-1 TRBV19 ASRPKGIGLF
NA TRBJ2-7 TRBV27 ASSRSSYEQY
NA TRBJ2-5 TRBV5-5 ASSPGTSGRSETQY
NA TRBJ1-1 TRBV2 ASSPDRSTEAF
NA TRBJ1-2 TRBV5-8 ASSLVVNYGYT
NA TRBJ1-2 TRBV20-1 SARVSGSHT